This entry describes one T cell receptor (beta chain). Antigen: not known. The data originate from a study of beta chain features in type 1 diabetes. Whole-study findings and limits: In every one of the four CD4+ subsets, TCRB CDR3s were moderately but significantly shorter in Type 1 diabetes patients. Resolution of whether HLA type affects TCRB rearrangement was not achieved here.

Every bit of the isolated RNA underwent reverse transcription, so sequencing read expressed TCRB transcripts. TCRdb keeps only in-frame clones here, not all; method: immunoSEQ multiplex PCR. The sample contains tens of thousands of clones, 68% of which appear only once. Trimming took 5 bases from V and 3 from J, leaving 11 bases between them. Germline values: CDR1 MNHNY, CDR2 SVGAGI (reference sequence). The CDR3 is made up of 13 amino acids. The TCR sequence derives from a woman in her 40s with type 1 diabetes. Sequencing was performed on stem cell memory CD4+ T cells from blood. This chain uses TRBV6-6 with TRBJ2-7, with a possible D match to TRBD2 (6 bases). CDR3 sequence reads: CASSALTSYEQYF. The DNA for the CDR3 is TGTGCCAGCAGTGCGCTGACTAGCTACGAGCAGTACTTC.